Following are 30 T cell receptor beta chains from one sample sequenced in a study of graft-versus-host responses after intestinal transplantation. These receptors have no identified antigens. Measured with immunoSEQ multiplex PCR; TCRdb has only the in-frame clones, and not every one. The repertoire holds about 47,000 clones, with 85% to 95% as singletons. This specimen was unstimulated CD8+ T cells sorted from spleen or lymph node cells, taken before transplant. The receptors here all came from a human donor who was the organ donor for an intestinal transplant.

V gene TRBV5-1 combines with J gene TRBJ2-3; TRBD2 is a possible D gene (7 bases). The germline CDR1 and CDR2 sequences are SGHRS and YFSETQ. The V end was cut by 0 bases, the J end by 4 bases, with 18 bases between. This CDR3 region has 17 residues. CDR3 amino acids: CASSLVGAGAEADTQYF. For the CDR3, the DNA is TGCGCCAGCAGCTTGGTCGGGGCGGGGGCCGAGGCAGATACGCAGTATTTT.

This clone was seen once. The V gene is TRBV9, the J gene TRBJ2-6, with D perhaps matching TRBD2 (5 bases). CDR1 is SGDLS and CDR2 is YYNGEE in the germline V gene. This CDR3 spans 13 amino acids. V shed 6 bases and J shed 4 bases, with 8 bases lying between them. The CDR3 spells CASKGLGANVLTF. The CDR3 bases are TGTGCCAGCAAAGGACTCGGGGCCAACGTCCTGACTTTC. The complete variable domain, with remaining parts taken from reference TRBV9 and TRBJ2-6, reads DSGVTQTPKHLITATGQRVTLRCSPRSGDLSVYWYQQSLDQGLQFLIQYYNGEERAKGNILERFSAQQFPDLHSELNLSSLELGDSALYFCASKGLGANVLTFGAGSRLTVL.

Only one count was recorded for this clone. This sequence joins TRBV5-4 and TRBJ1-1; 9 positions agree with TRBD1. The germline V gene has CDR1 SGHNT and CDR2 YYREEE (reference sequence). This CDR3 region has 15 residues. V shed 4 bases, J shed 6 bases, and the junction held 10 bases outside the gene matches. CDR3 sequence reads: CASSRDGTGTPEAFF. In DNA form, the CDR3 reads TGTGCCAGCAGCCGCGATGGGACAGGGACCCCTGAAGCTTTCTTT.

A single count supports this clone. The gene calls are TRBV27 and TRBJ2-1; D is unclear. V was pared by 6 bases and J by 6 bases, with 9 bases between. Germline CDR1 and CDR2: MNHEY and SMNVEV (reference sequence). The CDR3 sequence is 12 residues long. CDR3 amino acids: CASSRFGNEQFF. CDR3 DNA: TGTGCCAGCAGCCGCTTTGGCAATGAGCAGTTCTTC.

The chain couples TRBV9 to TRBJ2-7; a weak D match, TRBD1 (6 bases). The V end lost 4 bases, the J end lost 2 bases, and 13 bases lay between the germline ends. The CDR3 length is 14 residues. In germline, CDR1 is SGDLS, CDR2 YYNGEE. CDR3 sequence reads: CASSRSDSTYEQYF. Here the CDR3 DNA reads TGTGCCAGCAGCCGTTCGGACAGCACCTACGAGCAGTACTTC.

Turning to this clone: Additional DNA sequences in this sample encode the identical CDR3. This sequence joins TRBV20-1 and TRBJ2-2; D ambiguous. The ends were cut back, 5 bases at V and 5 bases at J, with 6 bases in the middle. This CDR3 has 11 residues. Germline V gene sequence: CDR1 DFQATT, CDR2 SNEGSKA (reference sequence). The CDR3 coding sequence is TGCAGTGCTTTAGCTACCGGGGAGCTGTTTTTT. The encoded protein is CSALATGELFF.

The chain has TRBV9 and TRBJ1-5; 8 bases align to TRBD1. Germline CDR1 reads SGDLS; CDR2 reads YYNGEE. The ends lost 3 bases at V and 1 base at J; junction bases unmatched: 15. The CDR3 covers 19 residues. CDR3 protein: CASSAGPGQAEWSNQPQHF. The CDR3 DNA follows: TGTGCCAGCAGCGCCGGACCGGGACAGGCGGAGTGGAGCAATCAGCCCCAGCATTTT.

This CDR3 reads CASRQGGSGYEQYF. In DNA, the CDR3 is TGTGCCAGCAGACAGGGAGGCTCGGGCTACGAGCAGTACTTC. This chain links TRBV27 with TRBJ2-7; possibly TRBD1 or TRBD2 for D (6 bases each). Germline loops: CDR1 MNHEY, CDR2 SMNVEV (reference sequence). Trimming left V 6 bases short and J 3 bases short, with 15 bases between. The CDR3 contains 14 residues.

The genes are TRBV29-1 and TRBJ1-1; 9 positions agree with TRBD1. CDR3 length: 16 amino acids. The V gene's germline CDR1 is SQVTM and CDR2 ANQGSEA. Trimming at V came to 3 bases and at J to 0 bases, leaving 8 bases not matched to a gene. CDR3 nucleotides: TGCAGCGTTGACAAATCGGGACAGGGATTGAACACTGAAGCTTTCTTT. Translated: CSVDKSGQGLNTEAFF.

CDR3 protein: CASRPGGGNSNQPQHF. DNA for the CDR3: TGTGCCAGCAGGCCTGGGGGGGGTAATAGCAATCAGCCCCAGCATTTT. This sequence joins TRBV27 and TRBJ1-5; D may be TRBD1 (5 bases). V was pared by 6 bases and J by 0 bases, with 15 bases between. Germline CDR1 reads MNHEY; CDR2 reads SMNVEV (reference sequence). CDR3 length: 16 amino acids.

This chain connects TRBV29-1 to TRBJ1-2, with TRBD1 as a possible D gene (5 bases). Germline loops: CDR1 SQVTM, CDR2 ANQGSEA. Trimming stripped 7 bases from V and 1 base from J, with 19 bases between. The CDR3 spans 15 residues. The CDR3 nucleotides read TGCAGCGCCCCTTCCAGGGTCCCCGATAACTATGGCTACACCTTC. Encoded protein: CSAPSRVPDNYGYTF. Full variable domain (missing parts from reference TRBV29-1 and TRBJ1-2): SAVISQKPSRDICQRGTSLTIQCQVDSQVTMMFWYRQQPGQSLTLIATANQGSEATYESGFVIDKFPISRPNLTFSTLTVSNMSPEDSSIYLCSAPSRVPDNYGYTFGSGTRLTVV.

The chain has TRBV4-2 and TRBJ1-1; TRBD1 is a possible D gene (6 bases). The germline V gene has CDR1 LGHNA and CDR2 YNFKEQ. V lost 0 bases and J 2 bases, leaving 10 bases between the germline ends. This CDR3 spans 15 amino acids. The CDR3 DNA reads TGTGCCAGCAGCCAAGATCCCAGGGGAAACACTGAAGCTTTCTTT. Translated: CASSQDPRGNTEAFF.

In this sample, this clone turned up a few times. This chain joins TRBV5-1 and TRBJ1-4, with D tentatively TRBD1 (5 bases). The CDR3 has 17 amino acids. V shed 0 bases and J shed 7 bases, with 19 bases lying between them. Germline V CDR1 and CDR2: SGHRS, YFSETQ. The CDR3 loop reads CASSLVGPGYGAEKLFF. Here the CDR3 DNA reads TGCGCCAGCAGCTTGGTAGGCCCGGGGTACGGGGCTGAAAAACTGTTTTTT.

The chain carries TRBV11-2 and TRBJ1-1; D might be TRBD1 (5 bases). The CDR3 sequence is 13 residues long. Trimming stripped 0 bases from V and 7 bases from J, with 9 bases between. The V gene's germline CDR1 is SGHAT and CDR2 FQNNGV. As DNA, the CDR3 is TGTGCCAGCAGCTTAGATTGGGGGAGTGAAGCTTTCTTT. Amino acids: CASSLDWGSEAFF.

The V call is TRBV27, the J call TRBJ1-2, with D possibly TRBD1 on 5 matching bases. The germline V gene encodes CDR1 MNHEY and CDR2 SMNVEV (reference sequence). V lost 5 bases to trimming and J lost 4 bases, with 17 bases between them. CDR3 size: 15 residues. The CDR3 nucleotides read TGTGCCAGCAGTATAACCGGGACGGTACCCTATGGCTACACCTTC. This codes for CASSITGTVPYGYTF.

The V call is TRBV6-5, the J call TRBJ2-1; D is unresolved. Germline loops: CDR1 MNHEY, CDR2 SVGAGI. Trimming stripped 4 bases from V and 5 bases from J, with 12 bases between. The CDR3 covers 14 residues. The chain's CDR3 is CASSSFGPNNEQFF. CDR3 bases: TGTGCCAGCAGTTCCTTTGGTCCGAACAATGAGCAGTTCTTC.

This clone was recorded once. CDR3: CASSKGASYEQYF. As DNA, the CDR3 is TGCGCCAGCAGCAAGGGGGCCTCCTACGAGCAGTACTTC. The chain joins TRBV4-1 to TRBJ2-7, with 7 bases lining up with TRBD1. Germline lookup yields CDR1 MGHRA and CDR2 YSYEKL. This CDR3 has 13 residues. Losses at the gene ends were 5 bases for V and 0 bases for J; bases not matched to a gene: 1.

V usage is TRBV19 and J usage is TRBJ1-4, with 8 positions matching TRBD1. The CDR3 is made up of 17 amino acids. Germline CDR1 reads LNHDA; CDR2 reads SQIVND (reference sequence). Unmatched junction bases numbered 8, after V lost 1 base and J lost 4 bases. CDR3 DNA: TGTGCCAGTAGTATAGCCCGACAGGGGTTCGATAATGAAAAACTGTTTTTT. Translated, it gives CASSIARQGFDNEKLFF.

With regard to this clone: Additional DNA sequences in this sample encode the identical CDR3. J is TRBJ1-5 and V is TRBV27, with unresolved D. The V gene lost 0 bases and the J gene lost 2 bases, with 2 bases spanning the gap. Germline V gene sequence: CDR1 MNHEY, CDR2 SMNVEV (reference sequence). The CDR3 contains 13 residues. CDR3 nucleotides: TGTGCCAGCAGTTTATCCGGCAATCAGCCCCAGCATTTT. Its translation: CASSLSGNQPQHF.

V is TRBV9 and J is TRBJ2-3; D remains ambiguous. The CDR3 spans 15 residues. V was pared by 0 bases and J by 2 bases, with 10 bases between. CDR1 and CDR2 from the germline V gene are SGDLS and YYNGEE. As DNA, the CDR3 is TGTGCCAGCAGCGTAGGGCAGCTACTCACAGATACGCAGTATTTT. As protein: CASSVGQLLTDTQYF.

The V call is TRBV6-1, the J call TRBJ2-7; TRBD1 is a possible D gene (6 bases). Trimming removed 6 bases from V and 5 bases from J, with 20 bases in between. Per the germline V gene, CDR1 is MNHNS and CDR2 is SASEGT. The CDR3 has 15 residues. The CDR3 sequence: CASSPRTARSHEQYF. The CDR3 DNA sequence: TGTGCCAGCAGCCCACGGACAGCTCGCAGCCACGAGCAGTACTTC.

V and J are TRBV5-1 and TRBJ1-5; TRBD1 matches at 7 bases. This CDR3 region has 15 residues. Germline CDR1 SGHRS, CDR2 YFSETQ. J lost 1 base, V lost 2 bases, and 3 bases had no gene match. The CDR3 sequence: CASSLDRASNQPQHF. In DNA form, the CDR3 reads TGCGCCAGCAGCTTAGACAGGGCGAGCAATCAGCCCCAGCATTTT.

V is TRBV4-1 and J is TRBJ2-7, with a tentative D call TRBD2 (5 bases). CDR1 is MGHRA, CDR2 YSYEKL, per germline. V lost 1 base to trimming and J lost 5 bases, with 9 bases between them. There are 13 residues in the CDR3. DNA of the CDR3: TGCGCCAGCAGCCAAGCTTCGGGAAACGAGCAGTACTTC. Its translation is CASSQASGNEQYF.

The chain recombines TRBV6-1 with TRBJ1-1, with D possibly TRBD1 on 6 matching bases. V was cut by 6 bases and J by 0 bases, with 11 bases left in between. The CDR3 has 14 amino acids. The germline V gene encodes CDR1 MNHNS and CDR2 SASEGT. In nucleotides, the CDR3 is TGTGCCAGCAGGAAAGGACAGCTGAACACTGAAGCTTTCTTT. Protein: CASRKGQLNTEAFF.

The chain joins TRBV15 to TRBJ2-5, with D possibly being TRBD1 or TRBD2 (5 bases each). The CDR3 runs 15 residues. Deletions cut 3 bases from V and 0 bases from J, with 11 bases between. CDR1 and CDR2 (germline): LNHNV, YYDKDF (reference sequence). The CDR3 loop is CATSSRDGDQETQYF. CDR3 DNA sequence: TGTGCCACCAGCAGCCGGGACGGGGACCAAGAGACCCAGTACTTC.

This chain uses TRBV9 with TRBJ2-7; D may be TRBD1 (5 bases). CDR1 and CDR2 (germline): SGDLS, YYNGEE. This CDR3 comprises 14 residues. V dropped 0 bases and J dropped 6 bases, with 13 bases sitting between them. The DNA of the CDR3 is TGTGCCAGCAGCGTAGGGTCTGGGGCGTCCGAGCAGTACTTC. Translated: CASSVGSGASEQYF. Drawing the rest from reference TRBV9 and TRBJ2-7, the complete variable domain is DSGVTQTPKHLITATGQRVTLRCSPRSGDLSVYWYQQSLDQGLQFLIQYYNGEERAKGNILERFSAQQFPDLHSELNLSSLELGDSALYFCASSVGSGASEQYFGPGTRLTVT.

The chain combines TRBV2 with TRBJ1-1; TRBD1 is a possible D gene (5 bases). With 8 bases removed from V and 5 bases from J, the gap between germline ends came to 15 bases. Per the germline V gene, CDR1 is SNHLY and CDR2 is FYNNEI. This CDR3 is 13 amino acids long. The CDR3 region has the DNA TGTGCCAGCCAAGAAGCGGGGCGAACTGAAGCTTTCTTT. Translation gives CASQEAGRTEAFF.

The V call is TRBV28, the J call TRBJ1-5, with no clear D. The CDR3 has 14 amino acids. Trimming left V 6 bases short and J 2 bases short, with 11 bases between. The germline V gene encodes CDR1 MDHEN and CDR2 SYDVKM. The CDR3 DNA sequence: TGTGCCAGCAGCACCCGACACGGCAATCAGCCCCAGCATTTT. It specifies CASSTRHGNQPQHF.

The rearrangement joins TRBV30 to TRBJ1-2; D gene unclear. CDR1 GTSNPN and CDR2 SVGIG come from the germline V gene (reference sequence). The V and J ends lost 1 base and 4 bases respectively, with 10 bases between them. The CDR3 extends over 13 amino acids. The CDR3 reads CAWSGGGLYGYTF. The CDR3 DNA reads TGTGCCTGGAGTGGGGGTGGCCTCTATGGCTACACCTTC. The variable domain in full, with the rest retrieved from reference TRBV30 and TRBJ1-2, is SQTIHQWPATLVQPVGSPLSLECTVEGTSNPNLYWYRQAAGRGLQLLFYSVGIGQISSEVPQNLSASRPQDRQFILSSKKLLLSDSGFYLCAWSGGGLYGYTFGSGTRLTVV.

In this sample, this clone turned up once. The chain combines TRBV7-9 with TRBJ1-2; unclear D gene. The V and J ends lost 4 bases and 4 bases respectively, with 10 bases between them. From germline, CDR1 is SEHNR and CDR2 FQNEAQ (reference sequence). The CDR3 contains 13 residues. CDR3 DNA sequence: TGTGCCAGCAGCTCGACTGACGGCTATGGCTACACCTTC. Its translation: CASSSTDGYGYTF.